These 15 T cell receptor beta chains originate from one sample sequenced in a study of cytotoxic CD8 clonotypes in ibrutinib-treated CLL. Sequencing was performed with immunoSEQ multiplex PCR; in TCRdb, only in-frame clones are kept and a portion is missing. The sample consists of about 140,000 clones, around 80% of them appearing once. The specimen was PBMCs, collected after 36 months of ibrutinib treatment. These receptors all come from a human donor with chronic lymphocytic leukemia.

J is TRBJ2-1 and V is TRBV6-5, with 10 positions matching TRBD2. Trimming cost V 8 bases and J 0 bases; bases outside gene matches: 4. Germline CDR1 MNHEY, CDR2 SVGAGI. The CDR3 length is 15 residues. The CDR3 sequence is CASCPSGSSYNEQFF. The CDR3 coding sequence is TGTGCCAGCTGTCCTAGCGGGAGCTCCTACAATGAGCAGTTCTTC.

This clone was seen more than once but under ten times. This chain joins TRBV5-1 and TRBJ1-3; maybe TRBD1 (5 bases). Trimming removed 4 bases from V and 2 bases from J, with 10 bases in between. Germline V gene lookup returns CDR1 SGHRS and CDR2 YFSETQ. The CDR3 spans 14 residues. The DNA for the CDR3 is TGCGCCAGCAGCCGAGGGGTTGCTGGAAACACCATATATTTT. Translation: CASSRGVAGNTIYF.

The chain has TRBV9 and TRBJ2-7, with TRBD1 as a possible D gene (5 bases). V lost 3 bases and J 4 bases, leaving 14 bases between the germline ends. CDR1 is SGDLS and CDR2 is YYNGEE in the germline V gene. The CDR3 runs to 14 residues. DNA of the CDR3: TGTGCCAGCAGCGCGTCCACCCCAGGGTACGAGCAGTACTTC. Amino acids: CASSASTPGYEQYF.

V is TRBV10-3 and J is TRBJ2-3; 8 positions match TRBD1. The CDR3 totals 11 residues. Germline V gene data show CDR1 as ENHRY and CDR2 as SYGVKD. V was pared by 10 bases and J by 6 bases, with 3 bases of the junction left unmatched. CDR3 nucleotide sequence: TGTGCCAGCAGGGACAGGGATACGCAGTATTTT. It yields the protein CASRDRDTQYF.

The J gene is TRBJ1-1, the V gene TRBV18, with D unresolved. There are 15 residues in the CDR3. V lost 2 bases to trimming and J lost 4 bases, with 14 bases between them. Germline lookup yields CDR1 KGHSH and CDR2 LQKENI. CDR3 nucleotides: TGTGCCAGCTCACCATTTACAGATAAGGGCACTGAAGCTTTCTTT. It is translated as CASSPFTDKGTEAFF.

The chain employs TRBV5-1 and TRBJ2-7; 10 bases match TRBD1. The length of the CDR3 is 14 residues. With V trimmed by 6 bases and J by 1 base, 4 bases remained unmatched. Germline V gene sequence: CDR1 SGHRS, CDR2 YFSETQ. CDR3 nucleotide sequence: TGCGCCAGCACCCGGACAGGGGGATCCTACGAGCAGTACTTC. Protein sequence: CASTRTGGSYEQYF.

The chain carries TRBV5-1 and TRBJ2-3; D might be TRBD1 (6 bases). Germline loops: CDR1 SGHRS, CDR2 YFSETQ. The CDR3 contains 16 residues. V was pared by 0 bases and J by 4 bases, with 15 bases between. As DNA, the CDR3 is TGCGCCAGCAGCTTGGTGGGACACCCCTCGGCAGATACGCAGTATTTT. This sequence encodes CASSLVGHPSADTQYF.

This clone came up many times. The chain links TRBV13 to TRBJ1-2; D call uncertain. Trimming left V 1 base short and J 5 bases short, with 14 bases between. The CDR3 extends over 15 amino acids. Germline values: CDR1 PRHDT, CDR2 FYEKMQ (reference sequence). Written as DNA, the CDR3 is TGTGCCAGCAGCTTAGTAGACGGGTTTGATTATGGCTACACCTTC. Translated: CASSLVDGFDYGYTF. Drawing the rest from reference TRBV13 and TRBJ1-2, the complete variable domain is AAGVIQSPRHLIKEKRETATLKCYPIPRHDTVYWYQQGPGQDPQFLISFYEKMQSDKGSIPDRFSAQQFSDYHSELNMSSLELGDSALYFCASSLVDGFDYGYTFGSGTRLTVV.

V is TRBV13 and J is TRBJ2-7; D ambiguous. This CDR3 has 14 residues. The germline V and J ends were trimmed by 2 bases and 4 bases, with 12 bases remaining between them. Germline assignment: CDR1 PRHDT and CDR2 FYEKMQ (reference sequence). CDR3 sequence (DNA): TGTGCCAGCAGCTTACAGGCCGGTGAGTACGAGCAGTACTTC. Protein: CASSLQAGEYEQYF.

This clone was counted only a few times. V and J are TRBV2 and TRBJ2-7, with D perhaps matching TRBD1 (6 bases). V was shortened by 7 bases and J by 1 base, with 17 bases between the two germline ends. There are 15 residues in the CDR3. Per germline, CDR1 SNHLY and CDR2 FYNNEI. Here the CDR3 reads CASISSTGISYEQYF. As DNA, the CDR3 is TGTGCCAGCATTTCCTCCACAGGGATTTCCTACGAGCAGTACTTC.

The table lists this clone with a few counts. This sequence joins TRBV18 and TRBJ1-4; 10 bases line up with TRBD1. Germline-derived CDR1 and CDR2 are KGHSH and LQKENI. The CDR3 has 16 residues. J gave up 5 bases and V 3 bases, and 6 bases lay outside the gene matches. CDR3 nucleotides: TGTGCCAGCTCACCCTTTGTGGGACAGGGGAATGAAAAACTGTTTTTT. As protein: CASSPFVGQGNEKLFF. Looking up the rest from reference TRBV18 and TRBJ1-4 gives the full variable domain: NAGVMQNPRHLVRRRGQEARLRCSPMKGHSHVYWYRQLPEEGLKFMVYLQKENIIDESGMPKERFSAEFPKEGPSILRIQQVVRGDSAAYFCASSPFVGQGNEKLFFGSGTQLSVL.

The rearrangement joins TRBV10-2 to TRBJ1-6; 12 nucleotides align to TRBD1. V was clipped by 5 bases and J by 0 bases; unmatched bases: 2. This CDR3 region has 17 residues. Germline CDR1 WSHSY, CDR2 SAAADI. The DNA of the CDR3 is TGCGCCAGCAGTCGGGGACAGGGGGCCTCCTATAATTCACCCCTCCACTTT. Amino acid sequence: CASSRGQGASYNSPLHF.

Comments on this clone: The sample contains more than one DNA sequence encoding this CDR3. This chain connects TRBV20-1 to TRBJ2-7; D might be TRBD1 (6 bases). The V gene lost 6 bases and the J gene lost 3 bases, with 9 bases spanning the gap. The germline V gene has CDR1 DFQATT and CDR2 SNEGSKA (reference sequence). This CDR3 is 11 amino acids long. The chain's CDR3 is CSARDNYEQYF. As DNA, the CDR3 is TGCAGTGCCAGGGACAACTACGAGCAGTACTTC.

The V gene is TRBV5-6, the J gene TRBJ2-1; D is uncertain. The CDR3 length is 16 residues. V lost 6 bases and J 0 bases, leaving 16 bases between the germline ends. Germline-derived CDR1 and CDR2 are SGHDT and YYEEEE. The CDR3 nucleotides are TGTGCCAGCACCTCACTGGCGGCAATCTCCTACAATGAGCAGTTCTTC. This translates into CASTSLAAISYNEQFF.

This chain joins TRBV6-1 and TRBJ2-1; D is unclear. V lost 6 bases and J lost 8, with 14 bases in between. CDR3 length equals 13 residues. Germline V gene sequence: CDR1 MNHNS, CDR2 SASEGT. The CDR3 nucleotides read TGTGCCAGCAGCATACAGAACCTCGATGAGCAGTTCTTC. This sequence encodes CASSIQNLDEQFF.